These 7 T cell receptor beta chains originate from one sample sequenced in a study of cytomegalovirus exposure and HLA in healthy donors. The PCR had 60 Vbeta and 13 Jbeta primers. Sequenced by immunoSEQ multiplex PCR; TCRdb stores in-frame clones only, minus some. The sample gives approximately 150,000 clones, under 80% of which show up once; around 2.3% is in the top ten. The sequencing sample was made of PBMCs. The receptor set was obtained from a human donor in good health.

This chain joins TRBV4-1 and TRBJ2-3; D remains ambiguous. Germline V CDR1 and CDR2: MGHRA, YSYEKL. Trimming left V 1 base short and J 1 base short, with 12 bases between. The CDR3 spans 16 residues. The CDR3 nucleotides are TGCGCCAGCAGCCAAGCGCCGGGTATCCGCACAGATACGCAGTATTTT. This sequence encodes CASSQAPGIRTDTQYF.

This clone has a single count. This rearrangement joins TRBV5-6 to TRBJ1-1; 7 bases line up with TRBD1. V trimming: 2 bases; J trimming: 1 base; junction bases outside the gene matches: 2. This CDR3 comprises 14 residues. Looked up from germline, CDR1 is SGHDT and CDR2 is YYEEEE. The CDR3 nucleotides are TGTGCCAGCAGCTTACCAGGGGGGAACACTGAAGCTTTCTTT. This sequence encodes CASSLPGGNTEAFF.

The genes are TRBV12-5 and TRBJ2-2; possibly TRBD2 for D (5 bases). The V end lost 6 bases, the J end lost 5 bases, and 19 bases lay between the germline ends. Germline V gene data show CDR1 as LGHNT and CDR2 as FRNRAP. The CDR3 has 16 amino acids. CDR3 DNA sequence: TGTGCTAGTGGCTTTAGACTCCGAAGGAGGACCGGGGAGCTGTTTTTT. Translation gives CASGFRLRRRTGELFF.

This clone was detected only a few times. V and J are TRBV15 and TRBJ2-7, with unresolved D. V lost 2 bases to trimming and J lost 7 bases, with 21 bases between them. Germline V gene data show CDR1 as LNHNV and CDR2 as YYDKDF (reference sequence). This CDR3 has 16 residues. CDR3 sequence reads: CATSRSSVRAPREQYF. CDR3 coding DNA: TGTGCCACCAGCAGATCCTCCGTCCGAGCCCCGAGGGAGCAGTACTTC.

The chain joins TRBV6-1 to TRBJ1-2; D is undetermined. Trimming cost V 3 bases and J 9 bases, with 14 bases left between them. Germline assignment: CDR1 MNHNS and CDR2 SASEGT. The CDR3 consists of 13 residues. The CDR3 DNA follows: TGTGCCAGCAGTGAGCAGACCAGGAGGAGCTACACCTTC. As protein: CASSEQTRRSYTF.

The chain combines TRBV5-1 with TRBJ2-5; tentatively, D is TRBD1 (6 bases). Germline lookup yields CDR1 SGHRS and CDR2 YFSETQ. V was cut by 4 bases and J by 2 bases, with 12 bases left in between. The CDR3 loop spans 14 amino acids. The CDR3 sequence: CASSPFDRQETQYF. DNA for the CDR3: TGCGCCAGCAGCCCTTTCGACAGGCAAGAGACCCAGTACTTC.

This chain uses TRBV5-1 with TRBJ2-7; D possibly corresponds to TRBD2 (6 bases). CDR3 size: 14 residues. Deletions cut 3 bases from V and 7 bases from J, with 17 bases between. Per the germline V gene, CDR1 is SGHRS and CDR2 is YFSETQ. Here the CDR3 DNA reads TGCGCCAGCAGCTGGGGGAGGACGGGTGGAGAGCAGTACTTC. Translating it yields CASSWGRTGGEQYF.